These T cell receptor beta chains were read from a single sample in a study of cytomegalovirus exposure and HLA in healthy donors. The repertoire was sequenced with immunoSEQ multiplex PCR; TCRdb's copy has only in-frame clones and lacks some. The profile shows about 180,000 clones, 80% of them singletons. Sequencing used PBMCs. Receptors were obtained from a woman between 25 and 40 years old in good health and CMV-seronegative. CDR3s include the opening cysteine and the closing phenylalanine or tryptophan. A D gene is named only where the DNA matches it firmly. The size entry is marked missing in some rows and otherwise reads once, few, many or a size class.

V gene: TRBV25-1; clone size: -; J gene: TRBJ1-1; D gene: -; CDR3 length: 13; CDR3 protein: CASSESGRTEAFF; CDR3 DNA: TGTGCCAGCAGTGAATCGGGGAGAACTGAAGCTTTCTTT
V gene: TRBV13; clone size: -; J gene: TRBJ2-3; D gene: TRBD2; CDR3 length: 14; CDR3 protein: CASSLASGGDTQYF; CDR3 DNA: TGTGCCAGCAGCTTAGCTAGCGGGGGAGATACGCAGTATTTT
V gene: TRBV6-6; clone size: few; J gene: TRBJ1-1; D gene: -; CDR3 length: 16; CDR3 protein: CASSYQASALNTEAFF; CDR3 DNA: TGTGCCAGCAGTTACCAGGCCTCGGCCCTGAACACTGAAGCTTTCTTT
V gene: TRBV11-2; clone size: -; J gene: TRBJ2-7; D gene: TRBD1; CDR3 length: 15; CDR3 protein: CASSLGGGQSYEQYF; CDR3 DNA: TGTGCCAGCAGCTTAGGAGGGGGACAGTCCTACGAGCAGTACTTC
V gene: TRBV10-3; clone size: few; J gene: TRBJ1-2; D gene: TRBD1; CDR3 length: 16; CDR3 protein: CAISESKTGGVYGYTF; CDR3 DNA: TGTGCCATCAGTGAGTCGAAGACAGGGGGCGTCTATGGCTACACCTTC
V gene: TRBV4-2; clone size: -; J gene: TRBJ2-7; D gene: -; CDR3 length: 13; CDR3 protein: CASSQTRNYEQYF; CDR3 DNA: TGTGCCAGCAGCCAGACTAGAAACTACGAGCAGTACTTC
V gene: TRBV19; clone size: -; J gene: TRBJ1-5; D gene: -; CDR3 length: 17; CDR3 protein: CASSIGTTGGVVQPQHF; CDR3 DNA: TGTGCCAGTAGTATAGGTACGACTGGGGGGGTGGTTCAGCCCCAGCATTTT
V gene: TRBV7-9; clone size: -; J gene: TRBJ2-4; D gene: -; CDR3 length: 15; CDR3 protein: CASSVAEIAKNIQYF; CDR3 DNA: TGTGCCAGCAGCGTTGCTGAGATAGCCAAAAACATTCAGTACTTC
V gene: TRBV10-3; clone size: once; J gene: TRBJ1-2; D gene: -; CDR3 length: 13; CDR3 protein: CACTTVADYGYTF; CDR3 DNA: TGTGCCTGTACGACAGTAGCGGACTATGGCTACACCTTC
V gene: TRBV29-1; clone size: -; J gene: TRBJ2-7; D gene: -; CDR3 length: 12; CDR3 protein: CSVDQGNYEQYF; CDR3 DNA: TGCAGCGTTGACCAGGGAAACTACGAGCAGTACTTC
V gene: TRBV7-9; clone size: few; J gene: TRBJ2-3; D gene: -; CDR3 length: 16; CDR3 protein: CASSSRGGLSTDTQYF; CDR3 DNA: TGTGCCAGCAGCTCAAGGGGGGGCCTTAGCACAGATACGCAGTATTTT
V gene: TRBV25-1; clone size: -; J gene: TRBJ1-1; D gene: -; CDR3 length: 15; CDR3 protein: CASSEMGGSGTEAFF; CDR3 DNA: TGTGCCAGCAGTGAAATGGGGGGGAGTGGGACTGAAGCTTTCTTT
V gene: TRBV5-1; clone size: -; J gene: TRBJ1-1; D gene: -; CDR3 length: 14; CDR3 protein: CASSLGQSNTEAFF; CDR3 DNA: TGCGCCAGCAGCTTGGGGCAGTCGAACACTGAAGCTTTCTTT
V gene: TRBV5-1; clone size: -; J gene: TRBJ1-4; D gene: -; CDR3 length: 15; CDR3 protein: CASSRGLPGGEKLFF; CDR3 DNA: TGCGCCAGCAGCCGGGGACTTCCGGGAGGTGAAAAACTGTTTTTT
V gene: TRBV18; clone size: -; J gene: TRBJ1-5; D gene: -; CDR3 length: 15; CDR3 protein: CASSRTRSYNQPQHF; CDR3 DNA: TGTGCCAGCTCACGAACGCGTTCCTACAATCAGCCCCAGCATTTT
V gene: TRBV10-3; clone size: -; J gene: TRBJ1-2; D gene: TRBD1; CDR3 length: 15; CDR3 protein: CAISEPDRVFYGYTF; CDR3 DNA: TGTGCCATCAGTGAGCCGGACAGGGTGTTCTATGGCTACACCTTC
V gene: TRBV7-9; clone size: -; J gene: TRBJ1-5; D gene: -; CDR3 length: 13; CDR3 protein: CASSFSDSRPQHF; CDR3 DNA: TGTGCCAGCAGTTTTTCCGACAGCCGGCCCCAGCATTTT
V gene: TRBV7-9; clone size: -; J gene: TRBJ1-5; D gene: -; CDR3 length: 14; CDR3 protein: CASSFRGATQPQHF; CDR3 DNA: TGTGCCAGCAGCTTTCGGGGGGCAACCCAGCCCCAGCATTTT
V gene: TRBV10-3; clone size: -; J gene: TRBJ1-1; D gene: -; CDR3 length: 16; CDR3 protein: CAISESSPTRNTEAFF; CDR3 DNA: TGTGCCATCAGTGAGTCCTCTCCCACACGAAACACTGAAGCTTTCTTT
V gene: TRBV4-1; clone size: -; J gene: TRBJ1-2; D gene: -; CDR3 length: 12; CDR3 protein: CASSQDRAGYTF; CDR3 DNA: TGCGCCAGCAGCCAAGACAGGGCTGGCTACACCTTC
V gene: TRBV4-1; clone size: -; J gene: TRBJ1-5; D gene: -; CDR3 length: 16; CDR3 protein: CASSLPEDHSNQPQHF; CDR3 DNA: TGCGCCAGCAGCCTCCCCGAGGATCATAGCAATCAGCCCCAGCATTTT
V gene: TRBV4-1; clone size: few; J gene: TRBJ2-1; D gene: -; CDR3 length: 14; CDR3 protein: CASSQGRGNNEQFF; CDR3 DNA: TGCGCCAGCAGCCAAGGCAGGGGAAACAATGAGCAGTTCTTC
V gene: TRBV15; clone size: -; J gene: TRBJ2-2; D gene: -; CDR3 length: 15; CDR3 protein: CATSDRGAVTGELFF; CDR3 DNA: TGTGCCACCAGCGACCGGGGGGCTGTCACCGGGGAGCTGTTTTTT
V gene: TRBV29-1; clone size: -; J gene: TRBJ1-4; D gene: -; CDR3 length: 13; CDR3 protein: CSVEEGADEKLFF; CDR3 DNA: TGCAGCGTTGAAGAGGGGGCAGATGAAAAACTGTTTTTT
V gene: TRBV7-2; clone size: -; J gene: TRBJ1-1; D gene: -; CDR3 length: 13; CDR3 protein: CASSRDSNTEAFF; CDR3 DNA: TGTGCCAGCAGCCGTGACAGCAACACTGAAGCTTTCTTT
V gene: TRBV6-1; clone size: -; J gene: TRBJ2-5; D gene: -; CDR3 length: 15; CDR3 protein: CASSVQTGPQETQYF; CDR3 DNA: TGTGCCAGCAGTGTGCAGACAGGCCCCCAAGAGACCCAGTACTTC
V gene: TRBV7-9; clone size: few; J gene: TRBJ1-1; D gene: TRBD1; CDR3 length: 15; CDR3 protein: CASSFYRTGGTEAFF; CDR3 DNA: TGTGCCAGCAGCTTCTATAGGACAGGGGGAACTGAAGCTTTCTTT
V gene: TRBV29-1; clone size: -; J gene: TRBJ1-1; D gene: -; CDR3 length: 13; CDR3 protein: CSVERGMNTEAFF; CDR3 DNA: TGCAGCGTTGAACGGGGGATGAACACTGAAGCTTTCTTT
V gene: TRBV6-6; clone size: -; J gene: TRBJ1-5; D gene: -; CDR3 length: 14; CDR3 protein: CASSYLADNQPQHF; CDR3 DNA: TGTGCCAGCAGTTACTTGGCGGACAATCAGCCCCAGCATTTT
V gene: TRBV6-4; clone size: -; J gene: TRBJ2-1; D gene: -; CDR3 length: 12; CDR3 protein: CASSDLGGEQFF; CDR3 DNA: TGTGCCAGCAGTGACCTCGGTGGTGAGCAGTTCTTC
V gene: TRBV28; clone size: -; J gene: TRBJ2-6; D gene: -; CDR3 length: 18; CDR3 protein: CASSLGWGTRSGANVLTF; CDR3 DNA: TGTGCCAGCAGTTTAGGTTGGGGCACCCGCTCTGGGGCCAACGTCCTGACTTTC
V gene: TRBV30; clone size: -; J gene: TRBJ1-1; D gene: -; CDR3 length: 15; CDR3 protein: CAWFTSQGWNTEAFF; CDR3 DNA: TGTGCCTGGTTTACAAGTCAGGGGTGGAACACTGAAGCTTTCTTT
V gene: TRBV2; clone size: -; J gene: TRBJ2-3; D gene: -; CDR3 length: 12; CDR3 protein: CASSDGGDTQYF; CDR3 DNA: TGTGCCAGCAGTGACGGGGGAGATACGCAGTATTTT
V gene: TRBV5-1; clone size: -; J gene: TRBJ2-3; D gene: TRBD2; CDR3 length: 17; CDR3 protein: CASSSGLAGGLTDTQYF; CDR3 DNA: TGCGCCAGCAGCTCTGGACTAGCGGGGGGGCTCACAGATACGCAGTATTTT
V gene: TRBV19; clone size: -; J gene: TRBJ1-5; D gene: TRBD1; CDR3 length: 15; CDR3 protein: CATRGTGGSNQPQHF; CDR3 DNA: TGTGCCACCCGGGGGACAGGAGGTAGCAATCAGCCCCAGCATTTT
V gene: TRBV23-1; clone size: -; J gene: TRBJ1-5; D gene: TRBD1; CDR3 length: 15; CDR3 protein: CASRNLGQGLIPQHF; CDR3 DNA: TGCGCCAGCAGGAACCTGGGACAGGGCTTAATTCCCCAGCATTTT
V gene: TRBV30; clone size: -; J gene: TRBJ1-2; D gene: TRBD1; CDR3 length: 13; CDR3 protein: CAWSLDRTYGYTF; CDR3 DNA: TGTGCCTGGAGTTTGGACAGGACCTATGGCTACACCTTC
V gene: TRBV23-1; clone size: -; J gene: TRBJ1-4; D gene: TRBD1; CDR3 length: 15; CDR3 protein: CASSRLDRANEKLFF; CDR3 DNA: TGCGCCAGCAGTCGGTTGGACAGGGCGAATGAAAAACTGTTTTTT
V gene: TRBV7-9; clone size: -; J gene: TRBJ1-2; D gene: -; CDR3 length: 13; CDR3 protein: CASSLSGDGGYTF; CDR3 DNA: TGTGCCAGCAGCTTATCAGGGGACGGTGGCTACACCTTC
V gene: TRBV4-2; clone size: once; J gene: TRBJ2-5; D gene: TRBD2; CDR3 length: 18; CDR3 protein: CASGPLLAGGLPGETQYF; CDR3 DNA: TGTGCCAGCGGGCCGTTACTAGCGGGGGGATTACCAGGGGAGACCCAGTACTTC
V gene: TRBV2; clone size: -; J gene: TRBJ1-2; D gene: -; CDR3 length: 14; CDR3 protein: CASSLERRENGYTF; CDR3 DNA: TGTGCCAGCAGTTTAGAAAGGAGGGAAAATGGCTACACCTTC
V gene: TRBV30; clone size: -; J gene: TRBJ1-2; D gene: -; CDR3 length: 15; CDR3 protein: CAWSVQGRRLYGYTF; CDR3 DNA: TGTGCCTGGAGTGTACAAGGCAGGAGACTATATGGCTACACCTTC
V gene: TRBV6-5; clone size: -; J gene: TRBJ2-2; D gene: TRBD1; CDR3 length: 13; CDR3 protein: CASRRQGPGELFF; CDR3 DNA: TGTGCCAGCAGGCGACAGGGCCCCGGGGAGCTGTTTTTT
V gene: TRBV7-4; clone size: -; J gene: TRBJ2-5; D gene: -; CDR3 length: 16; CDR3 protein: CASSLRQQKVGETQYF; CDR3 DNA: TGTGCCAGCAGCTTACGTCAACAGAAGGTGGGAGAGACCCAGTACTTC
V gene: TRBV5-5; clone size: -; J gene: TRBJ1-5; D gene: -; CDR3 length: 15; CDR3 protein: CASSSPRTANQPQHF; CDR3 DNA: TGTGCCAGCAGCTCTCCCAGGACAGCCAATCAGCCCCAGCATTTT
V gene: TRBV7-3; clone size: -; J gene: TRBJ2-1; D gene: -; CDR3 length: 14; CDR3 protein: CASSSDNGMSEQFF; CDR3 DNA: TGTGCCAGCAGCTCAGACAACGGAATGAGTGAGCAGTTCTTC
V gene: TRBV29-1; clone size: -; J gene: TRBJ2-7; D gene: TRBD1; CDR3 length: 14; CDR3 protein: CSVAGTGNSYEQYF; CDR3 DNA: TGCAGCGTCGCCGGGACAGGGAATAGTTACGAGCAGTACTTC
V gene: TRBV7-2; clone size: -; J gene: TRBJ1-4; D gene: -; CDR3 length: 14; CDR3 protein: CASSRAGTNEKLFF; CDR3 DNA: TGTGCCAGCAGCCGGGCGGGAACTAATGAAAAACTGTTTTTT